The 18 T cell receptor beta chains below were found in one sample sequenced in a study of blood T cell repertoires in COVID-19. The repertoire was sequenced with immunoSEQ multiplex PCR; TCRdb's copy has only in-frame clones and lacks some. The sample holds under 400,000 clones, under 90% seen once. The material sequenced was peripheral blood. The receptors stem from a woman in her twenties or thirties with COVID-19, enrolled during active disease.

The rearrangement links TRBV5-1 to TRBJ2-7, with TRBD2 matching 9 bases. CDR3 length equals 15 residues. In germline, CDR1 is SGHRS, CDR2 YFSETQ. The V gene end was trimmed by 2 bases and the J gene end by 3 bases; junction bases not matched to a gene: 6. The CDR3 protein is CASSFRLADFYEQYF. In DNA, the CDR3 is TGCGCCAGCAGCTTTCGACTAGCGGATTTCTACGAGCAGTACTTC. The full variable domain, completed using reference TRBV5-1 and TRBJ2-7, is KAGVTQTPRYLIKTRGQQVTLSCSPISGHRSVSWYQQTPGQGLQFLFEYFSETQRNKGNFPGRFSGRQFSNSRSEMNVSTLELGDSALYLCASSFRLADFYEQYFGPGTRLTVT.

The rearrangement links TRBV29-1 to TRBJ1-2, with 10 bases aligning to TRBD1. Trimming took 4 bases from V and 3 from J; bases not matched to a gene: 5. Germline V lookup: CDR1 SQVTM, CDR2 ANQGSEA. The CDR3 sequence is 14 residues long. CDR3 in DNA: TGCAGCGTTGTGACAGGGGGCGCTTACTATGGCTACACCTTC. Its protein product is CSVVTGGAYYGYTF.

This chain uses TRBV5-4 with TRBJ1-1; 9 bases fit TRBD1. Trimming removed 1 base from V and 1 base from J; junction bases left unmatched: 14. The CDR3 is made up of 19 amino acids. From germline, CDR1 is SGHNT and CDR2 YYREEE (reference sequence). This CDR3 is CASSLPTPGQGLRNTEAFF. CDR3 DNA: TGTGCCAGCAGCTTGCCTACACCGGGACAGGGCCTTAGGAACACTGAAGCTTTCTTT.

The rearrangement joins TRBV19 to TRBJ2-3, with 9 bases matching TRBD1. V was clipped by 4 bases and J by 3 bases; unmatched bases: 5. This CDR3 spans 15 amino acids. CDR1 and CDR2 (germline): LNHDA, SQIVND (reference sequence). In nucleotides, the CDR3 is TGTGCCAGTAGTAGCGGGACAGGGAGGACAGATACGCAGTATTTT. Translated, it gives CASSSGTGRTDTQYF. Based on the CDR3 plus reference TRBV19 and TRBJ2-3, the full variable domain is DGGITQSPKYLFRKEGQNVTLSCEQNLNHDAMYWYRQDPGQGLRLIYYSQIVNDFQKGDIAEGYSVSREKKESFPLTVTSAQKNPTAFYLCASSSGTGRTDTQYFGPGTRLTVL.

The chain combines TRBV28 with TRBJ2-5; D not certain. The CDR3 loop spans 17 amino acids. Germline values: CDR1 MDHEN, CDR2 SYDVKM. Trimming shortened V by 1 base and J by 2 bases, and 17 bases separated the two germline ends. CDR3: CASSLLVWLAQQETQYF. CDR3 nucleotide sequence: TGTGCCAGCAGTTTATTGGTTTGGTTGGCACAACAAGAGACCCAGTACTTC.

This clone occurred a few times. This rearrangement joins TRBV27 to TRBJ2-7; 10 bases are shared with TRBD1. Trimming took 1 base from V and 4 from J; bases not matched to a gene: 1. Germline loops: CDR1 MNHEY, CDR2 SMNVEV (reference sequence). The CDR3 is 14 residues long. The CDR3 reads CASSLLGQGYEQYF. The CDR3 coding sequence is TGTGCCAGCAGTTTATTGGGACAGGGGTACGAGCAGTACTTC.

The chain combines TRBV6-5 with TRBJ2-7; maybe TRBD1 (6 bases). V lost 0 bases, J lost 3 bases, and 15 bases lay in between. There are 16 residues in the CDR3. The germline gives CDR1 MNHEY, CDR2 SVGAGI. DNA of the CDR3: TGTGCCAGCAGTTACTCGAAGGCGGACAGATACTACGAGCAGTACTTC. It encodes CASSYSKADRYYEQYF.

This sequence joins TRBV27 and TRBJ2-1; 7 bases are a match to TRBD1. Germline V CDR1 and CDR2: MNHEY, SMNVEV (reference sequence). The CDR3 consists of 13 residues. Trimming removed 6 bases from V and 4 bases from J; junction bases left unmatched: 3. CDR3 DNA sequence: TGTGCCAGCAGCCAGGGACAGTACAATGAGCAGTTCTTC. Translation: CASSQGQYNEQFF.

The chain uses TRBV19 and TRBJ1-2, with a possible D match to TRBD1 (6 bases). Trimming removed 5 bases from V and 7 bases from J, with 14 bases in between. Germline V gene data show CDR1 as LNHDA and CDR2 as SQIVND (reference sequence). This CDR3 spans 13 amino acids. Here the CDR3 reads CASSPGGRSGYTF. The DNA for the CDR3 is TGTGCCAGTAGTCCCGGGGGGCGGAGTGGCTACACCTTC.

The CDR3 loop is CASSLRVIPGYGAEKLFF. In nucleotides, the CDR3 is TGTGCCAGCAGTTTAAGGGTTATTCCGGGCTATGGGGCTGAAAAACTGTTTTTT. V gene TRBV28 combines with J gene TRBJ1-4, with D perhaps matching TRBD1 (5 bases). V was shortened by 2 bases and J by 7 bases, with 23 bases between the two germline ends. This CDR3 contains 18 residues. Germline CDR1 is MDHEN and CDR2 is SYDVKM.

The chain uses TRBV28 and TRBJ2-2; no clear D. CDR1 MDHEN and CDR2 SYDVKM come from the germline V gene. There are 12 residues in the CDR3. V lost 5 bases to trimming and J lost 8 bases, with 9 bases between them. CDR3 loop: CASSLLIGELFF. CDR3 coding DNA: TGTGCCAGCAGTCTACTAATAGGGGAGCTGTTTTTT.

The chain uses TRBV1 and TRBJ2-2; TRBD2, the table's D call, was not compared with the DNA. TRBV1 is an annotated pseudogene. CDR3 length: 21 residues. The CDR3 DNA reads TGCACCAGCAGCCCCAGCGAAGGTGACACGGCGGGAGTGGCAGGGACCGGGGAGCTGTTTTTT. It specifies CTSSPSEGDTAGVAGTGELFF.

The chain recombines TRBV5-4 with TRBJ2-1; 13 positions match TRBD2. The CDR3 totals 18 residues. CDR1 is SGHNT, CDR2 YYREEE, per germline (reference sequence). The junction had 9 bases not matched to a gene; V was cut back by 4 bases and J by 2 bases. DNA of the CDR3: TGTGCCAGCAGCGCACCGGGACTAGCGGGACGGGCCTACAATGAGCAGTTCTTC. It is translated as CASSAPGLAGRAYNEQFF.

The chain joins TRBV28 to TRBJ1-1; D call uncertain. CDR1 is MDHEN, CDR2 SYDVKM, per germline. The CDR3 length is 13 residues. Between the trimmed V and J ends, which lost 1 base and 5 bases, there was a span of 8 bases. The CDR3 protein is CASSLSGGTEAFF. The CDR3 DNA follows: TGTGCCAGCAGTTTATCTGGAGGGACTGAAGCTTTCTTT.

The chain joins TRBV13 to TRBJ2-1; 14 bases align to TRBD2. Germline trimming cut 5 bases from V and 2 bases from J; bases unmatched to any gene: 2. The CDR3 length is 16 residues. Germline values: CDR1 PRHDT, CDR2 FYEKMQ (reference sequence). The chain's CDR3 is CASSVGLAGAYNEQFF. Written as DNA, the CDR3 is TGTGCCAGCAGCGTGGGACTAGCGGGAGCCTACAATGAGCAGTTCTTC. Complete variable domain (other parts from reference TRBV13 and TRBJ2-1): AAGVIQSPRHLIKEKRETATLKCYPIPRHDTVYWYQQGPGQDPQFLISFYEKMQSDKGSIPDRFSAQQFSDYHSELNMSSLELGDSALYFCASSVGLAGAYNEQFFGPGTRLTVL.

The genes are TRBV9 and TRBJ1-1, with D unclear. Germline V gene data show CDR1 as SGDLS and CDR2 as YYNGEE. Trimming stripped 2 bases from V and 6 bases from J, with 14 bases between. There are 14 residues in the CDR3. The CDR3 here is CASSVVTAASEAFF. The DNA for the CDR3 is TGTGCCAGCAGCGTGGTTACAGCGGCGTCTGAAGCTTTCTTT.

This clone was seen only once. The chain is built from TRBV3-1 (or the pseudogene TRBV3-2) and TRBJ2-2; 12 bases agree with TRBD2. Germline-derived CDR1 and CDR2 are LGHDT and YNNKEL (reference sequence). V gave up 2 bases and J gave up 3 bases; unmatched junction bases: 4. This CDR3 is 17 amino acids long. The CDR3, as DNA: TGTGCCAGCAGCCAACCTAGCGGGAGGGATTACACCGGGGAGCTGTTTTTT. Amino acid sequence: CASSQPSGRDYTGELFF.

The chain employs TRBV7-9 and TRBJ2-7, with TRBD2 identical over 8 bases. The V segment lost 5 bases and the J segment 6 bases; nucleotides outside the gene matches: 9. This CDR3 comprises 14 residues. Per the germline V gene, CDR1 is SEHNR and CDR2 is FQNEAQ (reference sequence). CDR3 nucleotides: TGTGCCAGCAGCACCACCGGGACTAGAGGCGAGCAGTACTTC. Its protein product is CASSTTGTRGEQYF.